One and the same sample provided the 10 T cell receptor beta chains below, sequenced in a study of early T cells in non-severe SARS-CoV-2 infection. Via MiXCR, TCRdb re-called the 5' RACE reads, giving one row per CDR3 protein. The sample contains tens of thousands of distinct CDR3 sequences, less than 4.5% of which appear only once. Input material: whole blood. The receptors come from an adult who was a healthcare worker with PCR-confirmed SARS-CoV-2 infection or an uninfected control (not recorded which).

There are many counts of this clonotype. The rearrangement uses TRBV7-2 and TRBJ1-6; a weak D match, TRBD1 (5 bases). V lost 1 base, J lost 7 bases, and 14 bases lay in between. CDR1 is SGHTA, CDR2 FQGNSA, per germline. There are 16 residues in the CDR3. CDR3 residues: CASSLDPQGFNSPLHF. The CDR3 nucleotides are TGTGCCAGCAGCTTAGACCCGCAGGGTTTCAATTCACCCCTCCACTTT. Using reference TRBV7-2 and TRBJ1-6 for the parts outside the CDR3, the full variable domain is GAGVSQSPSNKVTEKGKDVELRCDPISGHTALYWYRQSLGQGLEFLIYFQGNSAPDKSGLPSDRFSAERTGGSVSTLTIQRTQQEDSAVYLCASSLDPQGFNSPLHFGNGTRLTVT.

This clonotype was detected ten times or more. This rearrangement joins TRBV19 to TRBJ2-3; D is perhaps TRBD2 (6 bases). Germline CDR1 LNHDA, CDR2 SQIVND (reference sequence). This CDR3 spans 14 amino acids. The germline V and J ends were trimmed by 5 bases and 4 bases, with 13 bases remaining between them. CDR3 residues: CASSPGRESDTQYF. For the CDR3, the DNA is TGTGCCAGTAGTCCTGGACGGGAGTCAGATACGCAGTATTTT.

The sample holds many counts of this clonotype. The chain employs TRBV20-1 and TRBJ2-7, with 10 bases matching TRBD1. Germline V lookup: CDR1 DFQATT, CDR2 SNEGSKA (reference sequence). Trimming took 6 bases from V and 5 from J; bases not matched to a gene: 13. This CDR3 region has 15 residues. The CDR3 is CSAYQPGQGIDEQYF. The DNA for the CDR3 is TGCAGTGCATATCAACCGGGACAGGGGATTGACGAGCAGTACTTC.

This clonotype was recorded at least ten times. The CDR3 DNA reads TGTGCCAGCAGCTTATGGGGCACAGATACGCAGTATTTT. Translated, it gives CASSLWGTDTQYF. The rearrangement uses TRBV7-2 and TRBJ2-3; D call uncertain. The V gene's germline CDR1 is SGHTA and CDR2 FQGNSA. The CDR3 contains 13 residues. With 2 bases removed from V and 1 base from J, the gap between germline ends came to 4 bases. Full variable domain (missing parts from reference TRBV7-2 and TRBJ2-3): GAGVSQSPSNKVTEKGKDVELRCDPISGHTALYWYRQSLGQGLEFLIYFQGNSAPDKSGLPSDRFSAERTGGSVSTLTIQRTQQEDSAVYLCASSLWGTDTQYFGPGTRLTVL.

This clonotype was recorded many times. The gene calls are TRBV28 and TRBJ1-5; D gene unclear. CDR3 size: 15 residues. V was shortened by 4 bases and J by 0 bases, with 10 bases between the two germline ends. Germline lookup yields CDR1 MDHEN and CDR2 SYDVKM. The CDR3 loop reads CASSSSAYSNQPQHF. The CDR3 DNA reads as TGTGCCAGCAGTTCGAGTGCCTATAGCAATCAGCCCCAGCATTTT.

This clonotype has at least ten counts. The V and J genes are TRBV5-6 and TRBJ2-3; D not resolved. V lost 1 base and J 4 bases, leaving 10 bases between the germline ends. The CDR3 loop spans 14 amino acids. CDR1 is SGHDT and CDR2 is YYEEEE in the germline V gene. This CDR3 is CASSLPTQSDTQYF. In nucleotides, the CDR3 is TGTGCCAGCAGCTTGCCAACTCAGTCAGATACGCAGTATTTT.

This clonotype was observed many times. The chain joins TRBV10-3 to TRBJ1-2; possibly TRBD1 for D (5 bases). With 2 bases removed from V and 6 bases from J, the gap between germline ends came to 10 bases. Germline V gene lookup returns CDR1 ENHRY and CDR2 SYGVKD. This CDR3 is 13 amino acids long. The CDR3 coding sequence is TGTGCCATCAGTGAGGGGGGACGGGATGGCTACACCTTC. Translated: CAISEGGRDGYTF.

The V call is TRBV13, the J call TRBJ1-1; D is undetermined. Per germline, CDR1 PRHDT and CDR2 FYEKMQ (reference sequence). This CDR3 is 14 amino acids long. Trimming took off 0 bases at V and 5 bases at J, with 10 bases between the two ends. The DNA of the CDR3 is TGTGCCAGCAGCTTAGGGTTGGAAGGGACTGAAGCTTTCTTT. Its protein is CASSLGLEGTEAFF. The full variable domain, in which reference TRBV13 and TRBJ1-1 provide the parts outside the CDR3, is AAGVIQSPRHLIKEKRETATLKCYPIPRHDTVYWYQQGPGQDPQFLISFYEKMQSDKGSIPDRFSAQQFSDYHSELNMSSLELGDSALYFCASSLGLEGTEAFFGQGTRLTVV.

In its sample, this clonotype ranks as medium-sized. The J gene is TRBJ1-1, the V gene TRBV12-3 or TRBV12-4; D gene ambiguous. V was clipped by 1 base and J by 4 bases, with 4 bases between them. The CDR3 has 12 residues. CDR3 nucleotide sequence: TGTGCCAGCAGTTTAGGGGTCACTGAAGCTTTCTTT. This encodes CASSLGVTEAFF.

This clonotype was found many times. The J gene is TRBJ2-5, the V gene TRBV7-2; 8 nucleotides line up with TRBD1. V shed 5 bases and J 5 bases; nucleotides not matched to a gene: 4. Looked up from germline, CDR1 is SGHTA and CDR2 is FQGNSA. The CDR3 has 13 residues. The CDR3 here is CASSPDRGETQYF. CDR3 nucleotides: TGTGCCAGCAGCCCAGACAGGGGCGAGACCCAGTACTTC.